A single sample gave rise to the 17 T cell receptor beta chains below, sequenced in a study of blood T cell repertoires in COVID-19. Sequencing used immunoSEQ multiplex PCR; TCRdb keeps in-frame clones, though not all of them. The data contain 40,000 to 65,000 clones, approximately 84% of them seen just once; the ten biggest clones take up 15%. The material sequenced was peripheral blood. The receptors here all came from a human donor with active or convalescent COVID-19. The donor label of this sample is uncertain.

The V and J genes are TRBV4-1 and TRBJ2-1; D unresolved. The CDR3 covers 15 residues. Germline CDR1 and CDR2: MGHRA and YSYEKL. Trimming pared 7 bases from V and 0 bases from J, leaving 13 bases between. CDR3 sequence: CASTPGGRSYNEQFF. The DNA of the CDR3 is TGCGCCAGCACCCCGGGTGGTCGCTCCTACAATGAGCAGTTCTTC.

This sequence joins TRBV7-2 and TRBJ2-1; 10 bases match TRBD2. V shed 5 bases and J 7 bases; nucleotides not matched to a gene: 8. There are 15 residues in the CDR3. Looked up from germline, CDR1 is SGHTA and CDR2 is FQGNSA. CDR3 nucleotides: TGTGCCAGCAGCACACCTACTAGCGGGAAGAATGAGCAGTTCTTC. Translating gives CASSTPTSGKNEQFF.

The CDR3 DNA is TGTGCCAGCAGCTTAACGGGGACTAGCGGCACAGATACGCAGTATTTT. This translates into CASSLTGTSGTDTQYF. J is TRBJ2-3 and V is TRBV7-3, with 10 bases aligning to TRBD2. After removal of 0 bases from V and 1 base from J, the junction contained 1 base not matched to a gene. The germline V gene has CDR1 SGHTA and CDR2 FQGTGA. This CDR3 is 16 amino acids long.

The chain combines TRBV18 with TRBJ1-1, with D possibly matching TRBD1 (5 bases). Germline V lookup: CDR1 KGHSH, CDR2 LQKENI. The CDR3 sequence is 17 residues long. With 4 bases removed from V and 5 bases from J, the gap between germline ends came to 23 bases. The DNA of the CDR3 is TGTGCCAGCTCACAAAAGGTAGGAGCGGGGCTGTATACTGAAGCTTTCTTT. It codes for CASSQKVGAGLYTEAFF.

The genes are TRBV27 and TRBJ1-2; 7 nucleotides match TRBD1. V dropped 5 bases and J dropped 4; count of bases not matched to a gene: 1. This CDR3 is built from 12 residues. The germline V gene encodes CDR1 MNHEY and CDR2 SMNVEV (reference sequence). CDR3 sequence (DNA): TGTGCCAGCAGTAGACAGGGCTATGGCTACACCTTC. Translated, it gives CASSRQGYGYTF.

V is TRBV27 and J is TRBJ2-7; 11 nucleotides align to TRBD1. V was pared by 5 bases and J by 5 bases, with 2 bases of the junction left unmatched. CDR1 is MNHEY, CDR2 SMNVEV, per germline (reference sequence). The CDR3 sequence is 13 residues long. CDR3 loop: CASSGQGANEQYF. The CDR3 DNA reads as TGTGCCAGCAGTGGACAGGGGGCTAACGAGCAGTACTTC.

This sequence joins TRBV10-3 and TRBJ2-5; a possible D gene is TRBD1 (6 bases). Germline-derived CDR1 and CDR2 are ENHRY and SYGVKD. The V end was cut by 0 bases, the J end by 3 bases, with 8 bases between. The CDR3 consists of 14 residues. The CDR3 DNA follows: TGTGCCATCAGTGAGTCTAGGACAGAAGAGACCCAGTACTTC. Its translation is CAISESRTEETQYF.

This clone was counted once. The rearrangement joins TRBV5-1 to TRBJ1-1; 9 positions agree with TRBD1. The trim removed 3 bases at V and 1 base at J, leaving 4 bases unmatched. Germline V gene sequence: CDR1 SGHRS, CDR2 YFSETQ. The CDR3 is made up of 15 amino acids. The CDR3 here is CASSSTGGRNTEAFF. The CDR3 DNA is TGCGCCAGCAGCTCGACAGGGGGTCGGAACACTGAAGCTTTCTTT.

The chain uses TRBV19 and TRBJ2-1; 7 nucleotides align to TRBD1. The CDR3 has 15 residues. Germline V gene sequence: CDR1 LNHDA, CDR2 SQIVND (reference sequence). V shed 3 bases, J shed 6 bases, and the junction held 8 bases outside the gene matches. The chain's CDR3 is CASSITGQPGNEQFF. The CDR3, as DNA: TGTGCCAGTAGTATCACGGGACAGCCTGGCAATGAGCAGTTCTTC.

The genes are TRBV19 and TRBJ1-1; 9 bases line up with TRBD1. Unmatched junction bases numbered 3, after V lost 4 bases and J lost 0 bases. This CDR3 contains 15 residues. Germline V gives CDR1 LNHDA, CDR2 SQIVND (reference sequence). The CDR3 DNA follows: TGTGCCAGTAGTAAAAGACAGGGGGTGAACACTGAAGCTTTCTTT. This gives the protein CASSKRQGVNTEAFF.

The V gene is TRBV11-2, the J gene TRBJ2-7; 16 bases line up with TRBD2. The CDR3 is made up of 17 amino acids. J lost 7 bases, V lost 4 bases, and 10 bases had no gene match. Germline values: CDR1 SGHAT, CDR2 FQNNGV. CDR3 in DNA: TGTGCCAGCAGCTCGGGACTAGCGGGAGGGCCTGTTGGGGAGCAGTACTTC. This encodes CASSSGLAGGPVGEQYF.

The genes are TRBV30 and TRBJ2-7, with D maybe TRBD1 (6 bases). This CDR3 is built from 13 residues. The V and J ends lost 4 bases and 4 bases respectively, with 14 bases between them. Germline V CDR1 and CDR2: GTSNPN, SVGIG (reference sequence). CDR3 region: CAWTGQSVYEQYF. The CDR3 nucleotides are TGTGCCTGGACAGGACAGAGTGTTTACGAGCAGTACTTC.

The chain joins TRBV5-6 to TRBJ2-7; the match to TRBD1 covers 7 bases. The CDR3 has 15 amino acids. V was pared by 6 bases and J by 9 bases, with 18 bases of the junction left unmatched. Germline lookup yields CDR1 SGHDT and CDR2 YYEEEE. In DNA, the CDR3 is TGTGCCAGCAACCAACTCCCGGACAGGTTCTATGGGCAGTACTTC. Residues: CASNQLPDRFYGQYF.

The chain couples TRBV2 to TRBJ2-1, with D uncertain. Trimming cost V 3 bases and J 9 bases, with 12 bases left between them. CDR1 SNHLY and CDR2 FYNNEI come from the germline V gene. The CDR3 has 13 amino acids. Written as DNA, the CDR3 is TGTGCCAGCAGTGACTATCGGGTCGGTGAGCAGTTCTTC. Its translation: CASSDYRVGEQFF.

CDR3 sequence (DNA): TGTGCCAGCAGTGAACGTTCAGCTGACACCTACAATGAGCAGTTCTTC. Its protein is CASSERSADTYNEQFF. The V and J genes are TRBV6-1 and TRBJ2-1; D ambiguous. This CDR3 has 16 amino acids. V was pared by 2 bases and J by 2 bases, with 13 bases between. Germline lookup yields CDR1 MNHNS and CDR2 SASEGT.

The chain couples TRBV7-6 to TRBJ2-3; the match to TRBD1 covers 9 bases. This CDR3 comprises 17 residues. J was trimmed by 2 bases and V by 3 bases; bases with no gene match: 9. Germline lookup yields CDR1 SGHVS and CDR2 FNYEAQ. CDR3 DNA sequence: TGTGCCAGCAGCTTCCGCGGGGGACAGGGATTCACAGATACGCAGTATTTT. This encodes CASSFRGGQGFTDTQYF.

The chain links TRBV24-1 to TRBJ1-3; possibly TRBD1 for D (6 bases). This CDR3 region has 14 residues. Germline V gives CDR1 KGHDR, CDR2 SFDVKD. Deletions cut 10 bases from V and 2 bases from J, with 14 bases between. As DNA, the CDR3 is TGTGCCACGCAGGACAGACTCGCTGGAAACACCATATATTTT. It codes for CATQDRLAGNTIYF.